The sample holds many counts of the clone carrying this TCR beta chain. Its specificity is unknown. The entry originates in a study of CD8+CD57+ T cells in acquired aplastic anemia. The overall study: Sorted cells (CD4+ and CD8+) yielded DNA amounts that averaged roughly 3.5 ug.

Genomic DNA constituted the template upon which TCR beta VDJ and CDR3 profiling was performed. TCRdb ran MiXCR on the reads and lists one entry per CDR3 protein. The repertoire includes a few hundred thousand distinct CDR3 sequences, roughly three fifths of them detected once, and 6.5% to 10% sits in the top ten. Study results and limitations: Statistical testing detected no significant gap in CD8+ Simpson's diversity between patients and controls. Sharing between patients and controls was observed for twenty-nine CD8+ CDR3 sequences.

Trimming took off 0 bases at V and 8 bases at J, with 19 bases between the two ends. The CDR3 totals 16 residues. Germline V gene data show CDR1 as DFQATT and CDR2 as SNEGSKA (reference sequence). The sequence was collected from a human donor with severe aplastic anemia or a healthy control (not recorded which). Material for sequencing was sorted CD4+, CD8+, or CD8+CD57+ T cells (not recorded which) from PBMCs. The chain joins TRBV20-1 to TRBJ2-2, with unresolved D. The CDR3, as DNA: TGCAGTGCTAGAGAGTTTAGGATGGGGTCAAGTGGGGAGCTGTTTTTT. It yields the protein CSAREFRMGSSGELFF.